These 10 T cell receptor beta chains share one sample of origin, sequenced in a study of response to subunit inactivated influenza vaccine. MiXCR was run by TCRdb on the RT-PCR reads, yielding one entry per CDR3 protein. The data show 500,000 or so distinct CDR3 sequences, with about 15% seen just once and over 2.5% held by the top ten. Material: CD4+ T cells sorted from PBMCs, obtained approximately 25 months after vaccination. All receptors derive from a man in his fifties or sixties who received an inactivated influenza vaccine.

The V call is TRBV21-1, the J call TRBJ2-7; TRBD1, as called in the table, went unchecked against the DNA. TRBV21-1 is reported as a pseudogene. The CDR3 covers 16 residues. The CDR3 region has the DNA TGTGCCAGCAAAAAAAATGGGACAGGGGGCGTTTACGAGCAGTACTTC. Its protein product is CASKKNGTGGVYEQYF.

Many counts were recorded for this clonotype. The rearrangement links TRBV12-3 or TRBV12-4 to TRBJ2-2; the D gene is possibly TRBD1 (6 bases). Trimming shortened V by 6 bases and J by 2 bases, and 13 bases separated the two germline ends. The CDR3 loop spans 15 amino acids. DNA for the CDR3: TGTGCCAGCAGGAAACGACAGGATAACACCGGGGAGCTGTTTTTT. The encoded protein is CASRKRQDNTGELFF.

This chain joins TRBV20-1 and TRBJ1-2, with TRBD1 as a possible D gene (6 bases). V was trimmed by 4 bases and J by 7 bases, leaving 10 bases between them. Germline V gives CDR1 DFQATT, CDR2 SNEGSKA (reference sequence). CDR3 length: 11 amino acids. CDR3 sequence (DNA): TGCAGTGCTACAGGGGCTGGTGGCTACACCTTC. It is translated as CSATGAGGYTF.

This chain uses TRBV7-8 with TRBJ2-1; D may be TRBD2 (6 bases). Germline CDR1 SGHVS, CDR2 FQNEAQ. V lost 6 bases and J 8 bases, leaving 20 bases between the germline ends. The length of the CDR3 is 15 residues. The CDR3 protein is CASSWGGQGLDEQFF. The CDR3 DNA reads TGTGCCAGCAGTTGGGGAGGTCAGGGTTTGGATGAGCAGTTCTTC.

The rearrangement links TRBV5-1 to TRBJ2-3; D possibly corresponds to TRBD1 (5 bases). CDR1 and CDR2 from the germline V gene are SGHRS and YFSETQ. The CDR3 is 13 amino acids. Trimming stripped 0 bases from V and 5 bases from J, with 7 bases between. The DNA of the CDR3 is TGCGCCAGCAGCTTGGAAAGGGGAGATACGCAGTATTTT. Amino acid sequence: CASSLERGDTQYF.

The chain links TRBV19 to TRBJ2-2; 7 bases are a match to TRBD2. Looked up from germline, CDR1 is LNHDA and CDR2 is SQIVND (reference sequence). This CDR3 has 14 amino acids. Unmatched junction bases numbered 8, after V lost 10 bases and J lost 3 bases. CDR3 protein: CATAASGHTGELFF. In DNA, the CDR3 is TGTGCCACCGCTGCTAGCGGTCACACCGGGGAGCTGTTTTTT.

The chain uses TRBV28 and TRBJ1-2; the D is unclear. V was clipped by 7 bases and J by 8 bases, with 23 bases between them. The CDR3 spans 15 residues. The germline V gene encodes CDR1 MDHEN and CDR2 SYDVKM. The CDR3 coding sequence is TGTGCCAGCAATACTCCCCTGGGAAAGAGAGGAGGCTACACCTTC. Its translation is CASNTPLGKRGGYTF.

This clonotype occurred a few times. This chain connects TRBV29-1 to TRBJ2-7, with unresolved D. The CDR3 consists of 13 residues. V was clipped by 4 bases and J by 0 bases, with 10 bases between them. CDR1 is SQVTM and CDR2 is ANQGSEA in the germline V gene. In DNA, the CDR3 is TGCAGCGTTGTCTCCCAGAGCTCCTACGAGCAGTACTTC. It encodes CSVVSQSSYEQYF.

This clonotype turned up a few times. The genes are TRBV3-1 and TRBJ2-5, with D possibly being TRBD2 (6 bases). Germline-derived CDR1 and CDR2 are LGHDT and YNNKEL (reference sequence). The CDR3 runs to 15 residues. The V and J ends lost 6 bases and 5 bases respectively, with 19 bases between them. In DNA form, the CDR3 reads TGTGCCAGCAGGCGATCGCGGGGAGTAATTGAGACCCAGTACTTC. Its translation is CASRRSRGVIETQYF.

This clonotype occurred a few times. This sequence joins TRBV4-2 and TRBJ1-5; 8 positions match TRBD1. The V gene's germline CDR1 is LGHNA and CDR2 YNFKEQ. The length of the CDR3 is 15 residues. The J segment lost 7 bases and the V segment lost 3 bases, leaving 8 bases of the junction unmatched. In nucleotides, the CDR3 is TGTGCCAGCAGCCATTCCCAGGGGGCCCGGCAGCCCCAGCATTTT. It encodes CASSHSQGARQPQHF.